One and the same sample provided the 5 T cell receptor beta chains below, sequenced in a study of cytomegalovirus exposure and HLA in healthy donors. The PCR ran on 60 Vbeta and 13 Jbeta primers. Assay used: immunoSEQ multiplex PCR; TCRdb lists only in-frame clones, some missing. The sample lists more than 150,000 clones; around 80% were seen once. The sequenced material came from PBMCs. The origin of the receptors is a man aged 18-30 years in good health and CMV-seronegative.

This clone was seen a handful of times. The chain has TRBV10-3 and TRBJ2-7; D is possibly TRBD1 (6 bases). The CDR3 loop spans 13 amino acids. From germline, CDR1 is ENHRY and CDR2 SYGVKD. Trimming removed 9 bases from V and 2 bases from J, with 14 bases in between. The CDR3 nucleotides read TGTGCCATGGCACCGGACAGAACCTACGAGCAGTACTTC. Translating gives CAMAPDRTYEQYF.

This chain joins TRBV4-1 and TRBJ2-1; the D gene is possibly TRBD2 (5 bases). Germline loops: CDR1 MGHRA, CDR2 YSYEKL. Trimming took 1 base from V and 12 from J, leaving 13 bases between them. The CDR3 sequence is 13 residues long. The CDR3 protein is CASSQGVGRGQFF. The CDR3 nucleotides are TGCGCCAGCAGCCAAGGCGTGGGGAGAGGGCAGTTCTTC.

The chain uses TRBV4-3 and TRBJ1-3; no clear D. V was clipped by 0 bases and J by 0 bases, with 9 bases between them. CDR1 is LGHNA, CDR2 YSLEER, per germline. This CDR3 has 16 amino acids. The CDR3 sequence: CASSQDLGSSGNTIYF. CDR3 bases: TGCGCCAGCAGCCAAGATCTGGGCAGCTCTGGAAACACCATATATTTT.

This chain uses TRBV25-1 with TRBJ1-3; 7 positions agree with TRBD1. Per the germline V gene, CDR1 is MGHDK and CDR2 is SYGVNS. This CDR3 region has 16 residues. J lost 0 bases, V lost 3 bases, and 5 bases had no gene match. CDR3 coding DNA: TGTGCCAGCAGTGACTTGACAGGGCGCTCTGGAAACACCATATATTTT. Translated, it gives CASSDLTGRSGNTIYF.

The J gene is TRBJ1-2, the V gene TRBV18; TRBD1 matches 8 bases. The CDR3 runs to 12 residues. In germline, CDR1 is KGHSH, CDR2 LQKENI. Trimming at V came to 3 bases and at J to 7 bases, leaving 1 base not matched to a gene. For the CDR3, the DNA is TGTGCCAGCTCACCGGACAGGGCTGGCTACACCTTC. Translation: CASSPDRAGYTF.